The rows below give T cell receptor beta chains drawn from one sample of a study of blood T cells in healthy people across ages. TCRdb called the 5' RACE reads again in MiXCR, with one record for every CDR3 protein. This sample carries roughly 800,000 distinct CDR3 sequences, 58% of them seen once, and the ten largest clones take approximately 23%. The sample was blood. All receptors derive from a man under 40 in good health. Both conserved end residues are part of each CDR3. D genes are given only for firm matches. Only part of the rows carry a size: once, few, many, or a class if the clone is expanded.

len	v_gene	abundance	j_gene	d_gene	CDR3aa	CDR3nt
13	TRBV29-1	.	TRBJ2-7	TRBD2	CSVVQRGDYEQYF	TGCAGCGTTGTTCAGCGGGGGGACTACGAGCAGTACTTC
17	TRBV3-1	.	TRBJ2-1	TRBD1	CASSLGSGQGTYNEQFF	TGTGCCAGCAGCCTGGGGAGCGGACAGGGGACCTACAATGAGCAGTTCTTC
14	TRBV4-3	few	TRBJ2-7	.	CASSQDLGYHEQYF	TGCGCCAGCAGCCAAGATCTCGGATACCACGAGCAGTACTTC
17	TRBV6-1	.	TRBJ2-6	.	CASSEWGFNSGANVLTF	TGTGCCAGCAGTGAGTGGGGTTTTAATTCTGGGGCCAACGTCCTGACTTTC
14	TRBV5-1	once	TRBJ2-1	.	CASSLGSQYNEQFF	TGCGCCAGCAGCTTGGGATCCCAGTACAATGAGCAGTTCTTC
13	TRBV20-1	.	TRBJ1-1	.	CSAPRPGSAEAFF	TGCAGTGCTCCAAGACCCGGGAGCGCTGAAGCTTTCTTT
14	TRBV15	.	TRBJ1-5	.	CATSRDDPGQPQHF	TGTGCCACCAGCAGAGACGACCCCGGACAGCCCCAGCATTTT
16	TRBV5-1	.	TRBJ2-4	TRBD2	CASSLLLAGNTNIQYF	TGCGCCAGCAGCTTGCTCCTAGCGGGCAACACCAACATTCAGTACTTC
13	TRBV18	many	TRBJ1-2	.	CASSPGPNYGYTF	TGTGCCAGCTCACCGGGACCTAACTATGGCTACACCTTC
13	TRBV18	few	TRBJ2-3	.	CASSPGVTDTQYF	TGTGCCAGCTCACCGGGGGTCACAGATACGCAGTATTTT
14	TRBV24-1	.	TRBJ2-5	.	CATVVGGGGSEQYF	TGTGCCACGGTCGTCGGGGGCGGGGGTAGTGAGCAGTACTTC
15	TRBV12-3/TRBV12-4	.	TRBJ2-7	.	CASTSSGGAPYEQYF	TGTGCCAGTACCAGCTCTGGCGGGGCCCCCTACGAGCAGTACTTC
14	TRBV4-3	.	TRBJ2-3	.	CASSQGSGLGTQYF	TGCGCCAGCAGCCAGGGCTCGGGTCTCGGTACGCAGTATTTT
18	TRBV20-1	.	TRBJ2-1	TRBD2	CSATTPGLAGGLRGEQFF	TGCAGTGCTACCACCCCGGGACTAGCGGGGGGTCTAAGGGGTGAGCAGTTCTTC
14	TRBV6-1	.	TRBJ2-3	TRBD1	CASKDRGADDTQYF	TGTGCCAGCAAGGACAGGGGCGCGGATGATACGCAGTATTTT
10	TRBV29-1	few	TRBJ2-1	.	CSGGLLNQFF	TGCAGCGGGGGCCTTCTGAATCAGTTCTTC
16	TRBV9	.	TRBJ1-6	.	CASSATSQARNSPLHF	TGTGCCAGCAGCGCGACGTCCCAGGCACGGAATTCACCCCTCCACTTT
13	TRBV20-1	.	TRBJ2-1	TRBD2	CSARTSTHNEQFF	TGCAGTGCTAGGACTAGCACCCACAATGAGCAGTTCTTC
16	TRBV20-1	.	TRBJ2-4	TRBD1	CSAPFATGGFKNIQYF	TGCAGTGCTCCCTTCGCGACAGGGGGCTTCAAAAACATTCAGTACTTC
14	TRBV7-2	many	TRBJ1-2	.	CASSFDRISYGYTF	TGTGCCAGCAGCTTTGATCGGATCTCCTATGGCTACACCTTC
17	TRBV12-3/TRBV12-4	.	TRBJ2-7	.	CASSSTSGQLRRYEQYF	TGTGCCAGCAGCTCAACCTCCGGACAGCTGAGACGCTACGAGCAGTACTTC
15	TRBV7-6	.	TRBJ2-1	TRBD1	CASSPRQGAGNEQFF	TGTGCCAGCAGCCCTCGCCAGGGGGCCGGCAACGAGCAGTTCTTC
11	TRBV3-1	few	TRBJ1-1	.	CASGRSTEAFF	TGTGCCAGCGGCCGGTCGACTGAAGCTTTCTTT
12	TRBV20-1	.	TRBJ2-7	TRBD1	CSASGTGNEQYF	TGCAGTGCTAGTGGGACAGGGAACGAGCAGTACTTC
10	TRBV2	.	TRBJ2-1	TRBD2	CASWGGEQFF	TGTGCCAGCTGGGGGGGTGAGCAGTTCTTC
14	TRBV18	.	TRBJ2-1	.	CASSPVERFNEQFF	TGTGCCAGCTCACCAGTCGAGCGGTTCAATGAGCAGTTCTTC
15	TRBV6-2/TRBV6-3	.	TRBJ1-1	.	CASRPAYRVSTEAFF	TGTGCCAGCAGACCCGCGTACAGGGTGTCTACTGAAGCTTTCTTT
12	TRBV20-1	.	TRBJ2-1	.	CSARRLSNEQFF	TGCAGTGCTAGAAGACTTTCTAATGAGCAGTTCTTC
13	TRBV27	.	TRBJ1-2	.	CASREHRAYGYTF	TGTGCCAGCAGAGAACACAGGGCCTATGGCTACACCTTC
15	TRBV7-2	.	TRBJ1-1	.	CASSLGDTMNTEAFF	TGTGCCAGCAGCTTAGGGGACACCATGAACACTGAAGCTTTCTTT
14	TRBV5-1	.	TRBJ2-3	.	CASIGAGSTDTQYF	TGCGCCAGCATTGGGGCGGGGAGCACAGATACGCAGTATTTT
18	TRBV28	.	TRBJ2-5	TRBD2	CASSFMTPDGGSQETQYF	TGTGCCAGCAGTTTTATGACGCCCGACGGCGGGAGCCAAGAGACCCAGTACTTC
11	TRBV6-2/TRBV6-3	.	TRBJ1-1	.	CASSYLGVAFF	TGTGCCAGCAGTTATCTGGGTGTGGCTTTCTTT
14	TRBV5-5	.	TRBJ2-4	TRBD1	CASSRDSLGGIQYF	TGTGCCAGCAGCAGGGACAGTTTAGGGGGCATTCAGTACTTC
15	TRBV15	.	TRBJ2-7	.	CATSTRTVGSYEQYF	TGTGCCACCAGCACCCGGACCGTGGGCTCCTACGAGCAGTACTTC
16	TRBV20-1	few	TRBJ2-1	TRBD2	CSARVSGGISIYEQFF	TGCAGTGCTAGAGTATCGGGGGGGATTAGTATTTATGAGCAGTTCTTC
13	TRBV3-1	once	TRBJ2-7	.	CASSQASNYEQYF	TGTGCCAGCAGCCAAGCTAGCAACTACGAGCAGTACTTC
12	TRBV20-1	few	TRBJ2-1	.	CSATDVGAEQFF	TGCAGTGCCACGGACGTAGGGGCCGAGCAGTTCTTC
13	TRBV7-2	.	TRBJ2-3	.	CASSLKGSGLQYF	TGTGCCAGCAGCTTAAAGGGGTCGGGGCTGCAGTATTTT
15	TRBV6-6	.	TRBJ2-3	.	CASSYSGLLADTRYF	TGTGCCAGCAGTTACTCGGGACTCCTAGCAGATACGCGGTATTTT
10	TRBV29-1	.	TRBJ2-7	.	CSVVSGEQYF	TGCAGCGTTGTATCCGGCGAGCAGTACTTC